The rows below give T cell receptor beta chains drawn from one sample of a study of Ad26.COV2.S vaccination and SARS-CoV-2 variants. Profiling relied on immunoSEQ multiplex PCR, and the TCRdb table lists in-frame clones only, not all of them. The sample has about 680,000 clones, around 89% seen once. The specimen was peripheral blood, collected in a trial of Ad26.COV2.S vaccine versus placebo. These receptors all come from a person aged 18-60 years who received the Ad26.COV2.S COVID-19 vaccine or a placebo. Each CDR3 is given with its conserved first and last residue. The D gene is left open where the match is weak. For some rows the clone size is stated as once, few or many, or as a class when expanded; others skip it.

d_call	clone_size	v_call	j_call	cdr3_aa	cdr3_nt
TRBD1	NA	TRBV18	TRBJ1-2	CASSPEQGAYGYTF	TGTGCCAGCTCACCAGAGCAGGGGGCCTATGGCTACACCTTC
NA	NA	TRBV5-1	TRBJ2-1	CASSLDSSATYNEQFF	TGCGCCAGCAGCTTGGATAGTAGCGCGACCTACAATGAGCAGTTCTTC
TRBD2	NA	TRBV4-2	TRBJ2-5	CASSQALTSGKAEETQYF	TGTGCCAGCAGCCAAGCCCTGACTAGCGGGAAGGCGGAAGAGACCCAGTACTTC
NA	NA	TRBV5-8	TRBJ2-2	CASSSIGGELFF	TGTGCCAGCAGCTCGATCGGCGGGGAGCTGTTTTTT
TRBD1	NA	TRBV2	TRBJ1-5	CASSSDRVGSQPQHF	TGTGCCAGCAGTTCCGACAGGGTAGGGAGTCAGCCCCAGCATTTT
NA	NA	TRBV27	TRBJ1-1	CASRITFGNGEAFF	TGTGCCAGCAGGATCACGTTCGGTAACGGTGAAGCTTTCTTT
NA	NA	TRBV7-9	TRBJ2-7	CASSPWGPGEQYF	TGTGCCAGCAGCCCTTGGGGGCCCGGCGAGCAGTACTTC
TRBD2	NA	TRBV5-1	TRBJ2-7	CASSFQDPSGRIYEQYF	TGCGCCAGCAGCTTTCAGGACCCTAGCGGGAGGATCTACGAGCAGTACTTC
NA	NA	TRBV4-3	TRBJ1-1	CASSQAQGGSHGNTEAFF	TGCGCCAGCAGCCAAGCACAAGGAGGCAGTCACGGGAACACTGAAGCTTTCTTT
TRBD2	NA	TRBV11-2	TRBJ2-1	CASSSYSGGFPSYNEQFF	TGTGCCAGCAGCTCTTATAGCGGGGGGTTCCCCTCCTACAATGAGCAGTTCTTC
TRBD2	NA	TRBV6-5	TRBJ2-3	CASSSVGLDTDTQYF	TGTGCCAGCAGTTCCGTAGGACTAGACACAGATACGCAGTATTTT
TRBD1	NA	TRBV19	TRBJ1-4	CASSMREQGSTNEKLFF	TGTGCCAGTAGTATGAGAGAACAGGGGTCAACTAATGAAAAACTGTTTTTT
TRBD1	NA	TRBV4-1	TRBJ1-3	CASSQEGNRGTGNTIYF	TGCGCCAGCAGCCAAGAAGGCAACAGGGGAACTGGAAACACCATATATTTT
TRBD1	few	TRBV29-1	TRBJ1-4	CSGGQNNEKLFF	TGCAGCGGGGGACAGAACAATGAAAAACTGTTTTTT
TRBD1	NA	TRBV2	TRBJ1-5	CASKGTVSQPQHF	TGTGCCAGCAAGGGGACAGTCTCACAGCCCCAGCATTTT
TRBD1	once	TRBV18	TRBJ1-5	CASSPPDRGDQPQHF	TGTGCCAGCTCACCACCGGACAGGGGCGATCAGCCCCAGCATTTT
TRBD2	NA	TRBV27	TRBJ2-1	CASSSQTSGFNEQFF	TGTGCCAGCAGTTCCCAGACTAGCGGCTTCAATGAGCAGTTCTTC
NA	NA	TRBV19	TRBJ2-2	CASSMGLNTGELFF	TGTGCCAGTAGTATGGGGTTGAACACCGGGGAGCTGTTTTTT
NA	NA	TRBV19	TRBJ2-5	CASSMLAREWAETQYF	TGTGCCAGTAGTATGCTAGCGCGAGAATGGGCGGAGACCCAGTACTTC
NA	NA	TRBV12-3/TRBV12-4	TRBJ2-5	CASRGPYLGTQYF	TGTGCCAGCAGGGGGCCTTATTTAGGGACCCAGTACTTC
NA	NA	TRBV19	TRBJ1-2	CASSILSGGYGYTF	TGTGCCAGTAGTATCCTGTCGGGAGGCTATGGCTACACCTTC
TRBD1	once	TRBV27	TRBJ1-2	CASSWGAGGKVGGYTF	TGTGCCAGCAGCTGGGGGGCAGGGGGTAAAGTGGGTGGCTACACCTTC
TRBD1	NA	TRBV10-3	TRBJ2-2	CAIRRQGGSSNTGELFF	TGTGCCATCAGACGACAGGGTGGCTCGTCGAACACCGGGGAGCTGTTTTTT
NA	NA	TRBV6-1	TRBJ2-5	CASSDAPGFGETQYF	TGTGCCAGCAGTGATGCTCCGGGGTTCGGGGAGACCCAGTACTTC
NA	NA	TRBV18	TRBJ2-5	CASSPGSVNQETQYF	TGTGCCAGCTCACCAGGGTCAGTGAACCAAGAGACCCAGTACTTC
NA	NA	TRBV2	TRBJ1-1	CATSGGHTEAFF	TGTGCCACGTCGGGGGGGCACACTGAAGCTTTCTTT
TRBD1	NA	TRBV6-6	TRBJ1-4	CASSQSGRTGKLFF	TGTGCCAGCAGCCAATCAGGGAGGACAGGAAAACTGTTTTTT
NA	few	TRBV6-5	TRBJ1-3	CASRQRSGNTIYF	TGTGCCAGCAGACAGCGCTCTGGAAACACCATATATTTT
NA	NA	TRBV27	TRBJ2-6	CASSWDPGANVLTF	TGTGCCAGCAGCTGGGACCCTGGGGCCAACGTCCTGACTTTC
TRBD2	NA	TRBV7-9	TRBJ2-1	CASSLGRLAGDPSYNEQFF	TGTGCCAGCAGCTTGGGTAGACTAGCGGGGGACCCCTCCTACAATGAGCAGTTCTTC
NA	NA	TRBV5-1	TRBJ1-5	CASSLLGAKGQPQHF	TGCGCCAGCAGCTTGTTAGGGGCAAAGGGTCAGCCCCAGCATTTT
NA	NA	TRBV21-1	TRBJ2-5	CASSIRSLAGGGETQYF	TGTGCCAGCAGCATCAGGAGTCTAGCGGGGGGAGGAGAGACCCAGTACTTC
NA	NA	TRBV6-5	TRBJ1-1	CATKGAGEENTEAFF	TGTGCCACCAAGGGAGCAGGGGAGGAAAACACTGAAGCTTTCTTT
NA	once	TRBV15	TRBJ1-3	CATSRVLQGAGNTIYF	TGTGCCACCAGCAGAGTCCTACAGGGAGCTGGAAACACCATATATTTT
NA	once	TRBV5-4	TRBJ1-1	CASSLALTQKNTEAFF	TGTGCCAGCAGCTTGGCCCTCACTCAGAAGAACACTGAAGCTTTCTTT
TRBD1	NA	TRBV7-9	TRBJ2-6	CASSDDRAGANVLTF	TGTGCCAGCAGCGATGACAGGGCTGGGGCCAACGTCCTGACTTTC
TRBD2	NA	TRBV18	TRBJ2-1	CASSPLTSGKNEQFF	TGTGCCAGCTCACCCCTGACTAGCGGGAAGAATGAGCAGTTCTTC
TRBD2	NA	TRBV27	TRBJ2-1	CASSLEPGTSVNEQFF	TGTGCCAGCAGTTTGGAACCCGGGACTAGCGTCAATGAGCAGTTCTTC
NA	once	TRBV5-1	TRBJ2-7	CASSLVSGKVGYEQYF	TGCGCCAGCAGCTTGGTGTCCGGGAAGGTAGGCTACGAGCAGTACTTC
NA	NA	TRBV7-9	TRBJ1-4	CASSPPYEKLFF	TGTGCCAGCAGCCCCCCATACGAAAAACTGTTTTTT
NA	NA	TRBV19	TRBJ1-5	CASSIVRGPQTQHF	TGTGCCAGTAGTATAGTCAGGGGACCACAGACCCAGCATTTT
NA	NA	TRBV7-2	TRBJ1-2	CASSFSQGLGYGYTF	TGTGCCAGCAGCTTTTCCCAGGGATTGGGCTATGGCTACACCTTC
NA	NA	TRBV19	TRBJ1-5	CASTLTAYSNQPQHF	TGTGCCAGTACTCTGACCGCCTATAGCAATCAGCCCCAGCATTTT
NA	NA	TRBV30	TRBJ1-1	CAGRGHVNTEAFF	TGTGCCGGAAGGGGACATGTCAACACTGAAGCTTTCTTT
NA	NA	TRBV3-1/TRBV3-2	TRBJ2-3	CASSPLGGKPDTQYF	TGTGCCAGCAGCCCACTAGGCGGGAAACCAGATACGCAGTATTTT
NA	few	TRBV6-6	TRBJ1-1	CASSSRPTEAFF	TGTGCCAGCAGTTCCCGGCCCACTGAAGCTTTCTTT
TRBD1	NA	TRBV5-1	TRBJ2-7	CASSWGGQGYEQYF	TGCGCCAGCAGCTGGGGGGGACAGGGCTACGAGCAGTACTTC
NA	NA	TRBV15	TRBJ1-5	CATSRDQGFTRPQHF	TGTGCCACCAGCAGAGATCAGGGGTTCACGCGGCCCCAGCATTTT
NA	NA	TRBV5-4	TRBJ2-1	CASSLEADWINNEQFF	TGTGCCAGCAGCTTGGAGGCGGATTGGATCAACAATGAGCAGTTCTTC
NA	NA	TRBV16	TRBJ2-6	CASSQRGAGANVLTF	TGTGCCAGCAGCCAAAGGGGAGCTGGGGCCAACGTCCTGACTTTC
NA	NA	TRBV7-2	TRBJ1-5	CASSLQGRNQPQHF	TGTGCCAGCAGCCTCCAGGGGCGCAATCAGCCCCAGCATTTT
NA	NA	TRBV5-4	TRBJ1-1	CASSLDWNTEAFF	TGTGCCAGCAGCTTGGACTGGAACACTGAAGCTTTCTTT